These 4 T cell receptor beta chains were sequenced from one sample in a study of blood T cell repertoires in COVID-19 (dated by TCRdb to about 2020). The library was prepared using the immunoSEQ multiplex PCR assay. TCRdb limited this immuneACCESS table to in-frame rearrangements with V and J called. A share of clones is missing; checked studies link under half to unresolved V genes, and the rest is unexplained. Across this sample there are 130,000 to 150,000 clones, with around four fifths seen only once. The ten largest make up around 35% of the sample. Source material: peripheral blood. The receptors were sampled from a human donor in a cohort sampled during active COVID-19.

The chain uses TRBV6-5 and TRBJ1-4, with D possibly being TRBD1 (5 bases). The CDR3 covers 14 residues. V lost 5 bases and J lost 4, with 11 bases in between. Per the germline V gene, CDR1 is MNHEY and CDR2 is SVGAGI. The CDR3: CASSQGGNNEKLFF. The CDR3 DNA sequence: TGTGCCAGCAGTCAGGGAGGGAATAATGAAAAACTGTTTTTT.

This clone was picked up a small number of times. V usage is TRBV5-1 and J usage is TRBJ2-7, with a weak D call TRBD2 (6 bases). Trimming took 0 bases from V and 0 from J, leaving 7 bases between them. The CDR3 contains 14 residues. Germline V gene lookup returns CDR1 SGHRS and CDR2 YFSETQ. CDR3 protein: CASSLGRGSYEQYF. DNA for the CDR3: TGCGCCAGCAGCTTGGGGAGGGGCTCCTACGAGCAGTACTTC.

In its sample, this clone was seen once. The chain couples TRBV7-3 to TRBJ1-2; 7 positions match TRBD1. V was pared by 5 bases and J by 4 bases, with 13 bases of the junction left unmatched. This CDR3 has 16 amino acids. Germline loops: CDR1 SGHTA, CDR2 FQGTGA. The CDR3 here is CASSLQAEGAGYGYTF. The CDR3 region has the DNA TGTGCCAGCAGCCTTCAGGCAGAGGGGGCCGGCTATGGCTACACCTTC.

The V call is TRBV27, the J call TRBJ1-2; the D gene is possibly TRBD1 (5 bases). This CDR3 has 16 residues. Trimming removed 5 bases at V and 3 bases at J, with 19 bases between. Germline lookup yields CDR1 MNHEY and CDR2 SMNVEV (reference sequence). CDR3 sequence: CASSPSGGRRDYGYTF. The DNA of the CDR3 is TGTGCCAGCAGTCCCTCGGGGGGACGGAGGGACTATGGCTACACCTTC.